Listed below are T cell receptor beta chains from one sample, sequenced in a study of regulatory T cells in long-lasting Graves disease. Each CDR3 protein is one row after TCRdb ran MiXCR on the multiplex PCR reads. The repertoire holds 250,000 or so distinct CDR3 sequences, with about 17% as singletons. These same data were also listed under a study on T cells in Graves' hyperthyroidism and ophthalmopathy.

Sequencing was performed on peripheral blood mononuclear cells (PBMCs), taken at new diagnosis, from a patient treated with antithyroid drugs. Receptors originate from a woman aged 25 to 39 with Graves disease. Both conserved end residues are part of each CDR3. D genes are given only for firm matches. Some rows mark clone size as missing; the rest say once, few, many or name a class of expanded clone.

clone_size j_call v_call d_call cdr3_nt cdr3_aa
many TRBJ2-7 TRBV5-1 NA TGCGCCAGCAGGGAGGGGGGGTCCTCCTACGAGCAGTACTTC CASREGGSSYEQYF
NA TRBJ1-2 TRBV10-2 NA TGCGCCAGCATCCGGACGGGGGACGACTATGGCTACACCTTC CASIRTGDDYGYTF
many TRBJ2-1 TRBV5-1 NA TGCGCCAGCAGCGAAATCCCGGGACTCAATTACAATGAGCAGTTCTTC CASSEIPGLNYNEQFF
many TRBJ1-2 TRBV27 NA TGTGCCAGCAGTTTGGTCCCAGGGGCAAATGGCTACACCTTC CASSLVPGANGYTF
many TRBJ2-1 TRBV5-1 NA TGCGCCAGCAGCCGACCCACTAGGAGTTCCTACAATGAGCAGTTCTTC CASSRPTRSSYNEQFF
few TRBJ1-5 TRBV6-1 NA TGTGCCAGCAAGACGTTGGACGGACCGCGGCCCCAGCATTTT CASKTLDGPRPQHF
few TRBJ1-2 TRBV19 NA TGTGCCGGGCCTGGGGGGAATGGCTACACCTTC CAGPGGNGYTF
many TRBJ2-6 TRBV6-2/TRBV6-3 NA TGTGCCAGCAGTTACGGCGGGTCTGGGGCCAACGTCCTGACTTTC CASSYGGSGANVLTF
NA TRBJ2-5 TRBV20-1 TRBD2 TGCAGTGCTAGGGTAGCGGGGGGACGAGAGACCCAGTACTTC CSARVAGGRETQYF
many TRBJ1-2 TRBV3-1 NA TGTGCCAGCAGCCTCCAGGGAGGGGACTATGGCTACACCTTC CASSLQGGDYGYTF
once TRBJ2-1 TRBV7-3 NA TGTGCCAGCAGCTTAGGGACCTCTACTATCGACAATGAGCAGTTCTTC CASSLGTSTIDNEQFF
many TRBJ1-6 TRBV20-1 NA TGCAGTGCCCTCGGGACGGAGAATTCACCCCTCCACTTT CSALGTENSPLHF
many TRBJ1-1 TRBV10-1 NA TGCGCCAGCAGTGAGTCCTTTGGGGTCACTGAAGCTTTCTTT CASSESFGVTEAFF
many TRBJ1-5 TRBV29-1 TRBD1 TGCAGCGTCGCCGAGGGGGCTCACAGCAATCAGCCCCAGCATTTT CSVAEGAHSNQPQHF
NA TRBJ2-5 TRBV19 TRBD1 TGTGCCAGTAGTATGGACAGGGTCAAGACCCAGTACTTC CASSMDRVKTQYF
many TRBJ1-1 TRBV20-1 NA TGCAGTGCTAGAGTGACAGTGAACACTGAAGCTTTCTTT CSARVTVNTEAFF
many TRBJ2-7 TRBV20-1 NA TGCAGTGCTAGAGGGGTCGAGGGGTCCTACGAGCAGTACTTC CSARGVEGSYEQYF
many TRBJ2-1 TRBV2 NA TGTGCCAGCAGGGGGGACCGCTACAATGAGCAGTTCTTC CASRGDRYNEQFF
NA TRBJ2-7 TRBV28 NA TGTGCCAGCGACACTATGAGGTCCGAGCAGTACTTC CASDTMRSEQYF
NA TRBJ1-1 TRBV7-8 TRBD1 TGTGCCAGCAGCCCCAGGGGGGGTATGAACACTGAAGCTTTCTTT CASSPRGGMNTEAFF
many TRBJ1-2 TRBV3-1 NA TGTGCCAGCAGCCCCAGTGTCGGGCATGAAGGCTACACCTTC CASSPSVGHEGYTF
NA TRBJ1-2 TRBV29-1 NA TGCAGCGTCCCCAGGGTTTCCCCTAACTATGGCTACACCTTC CSVPRVSPNYGYTF
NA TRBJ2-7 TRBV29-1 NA TGCAGCGTTGCTCTGGGTGTAGTCTCCTACGAGCAGTACTTC CSVALGVVSYEQYF
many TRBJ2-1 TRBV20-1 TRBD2 TGCAGTGCCCCTGAGCGGGGGGGATACAATGAGCAGTTCTTC CSAPERGGYNEQFF
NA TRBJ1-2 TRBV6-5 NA TGTGCCAGCAGTTACTCGACAGGTGGCTACACCTTC CASSYSTGGYTF
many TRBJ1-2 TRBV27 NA TGTGCCAGCAGCGCACCCTTACCACCCGACAATTATGGCTACACCTTC CASSAPLPPDNYGYTF
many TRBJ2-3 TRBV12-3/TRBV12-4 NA TGTGCCAGCAGTTTAGCGCGGGGAGATACGCAGTATTTT CASSLARGDTQYF
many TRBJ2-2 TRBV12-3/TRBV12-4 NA TGTGCCAGCAGTTTTGGTAGTTCCGGCGGGGAGCTGTTTTTT CASSFGSSGGELFF